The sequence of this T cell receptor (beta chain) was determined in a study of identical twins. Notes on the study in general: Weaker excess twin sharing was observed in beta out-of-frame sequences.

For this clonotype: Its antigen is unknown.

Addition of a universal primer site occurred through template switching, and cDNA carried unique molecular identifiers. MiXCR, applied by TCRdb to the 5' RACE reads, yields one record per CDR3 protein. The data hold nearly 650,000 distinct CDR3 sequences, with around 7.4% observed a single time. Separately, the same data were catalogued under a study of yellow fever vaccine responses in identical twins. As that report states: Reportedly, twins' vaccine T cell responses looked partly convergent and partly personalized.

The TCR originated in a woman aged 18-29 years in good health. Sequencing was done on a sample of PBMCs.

The CDR3 loop reads CSASGDRAGELFF. CDR3 bases: TGCAGTGCTAGCGGAGACAGGGCCGGGGAGCTGTTTTTT. The J gene is TRBJ2-2, the V gene TRBV20-1; 7 bases agree with TRBD1. Trimming removed 3 bases from V and 6 bases from J; junction bases left unmatched: 4. This CDR3 spans 13 amino acids. From germline, CDR1 is DFQATT and CDR2 SNEGSKA (reference sequence).